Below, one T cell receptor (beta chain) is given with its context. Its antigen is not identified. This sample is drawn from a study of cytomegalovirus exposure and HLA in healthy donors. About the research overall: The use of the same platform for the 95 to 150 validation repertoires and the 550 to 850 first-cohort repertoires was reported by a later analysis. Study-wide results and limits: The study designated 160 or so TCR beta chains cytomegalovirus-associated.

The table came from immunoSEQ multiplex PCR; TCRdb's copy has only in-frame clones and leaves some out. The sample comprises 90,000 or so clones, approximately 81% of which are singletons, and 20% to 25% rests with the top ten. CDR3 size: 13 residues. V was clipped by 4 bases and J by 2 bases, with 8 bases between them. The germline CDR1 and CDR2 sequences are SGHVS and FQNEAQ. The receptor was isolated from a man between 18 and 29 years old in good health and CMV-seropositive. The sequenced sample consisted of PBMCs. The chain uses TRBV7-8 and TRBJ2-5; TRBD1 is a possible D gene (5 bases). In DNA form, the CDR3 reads TGTGCCAGCAGCTCCGACAGTCAAGAGACCCAGTACTTC. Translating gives CASSSDSQETQYF.